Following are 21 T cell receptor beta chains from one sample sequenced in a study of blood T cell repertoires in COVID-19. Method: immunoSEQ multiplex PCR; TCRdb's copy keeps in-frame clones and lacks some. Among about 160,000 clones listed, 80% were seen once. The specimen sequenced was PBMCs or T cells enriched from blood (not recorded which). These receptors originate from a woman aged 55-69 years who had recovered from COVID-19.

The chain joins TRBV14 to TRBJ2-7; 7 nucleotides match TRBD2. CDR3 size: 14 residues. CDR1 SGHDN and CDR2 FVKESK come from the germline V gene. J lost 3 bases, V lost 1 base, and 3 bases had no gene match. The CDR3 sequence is CASSQAGGVYEQYF. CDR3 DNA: TGTGCCAGCAGCCAAGCTGGGGGGGTCTACGAGCAGTACTTC.

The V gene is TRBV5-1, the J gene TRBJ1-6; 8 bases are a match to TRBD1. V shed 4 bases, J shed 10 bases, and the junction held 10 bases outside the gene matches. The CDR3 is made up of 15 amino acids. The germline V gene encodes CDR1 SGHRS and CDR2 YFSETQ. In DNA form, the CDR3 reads TGCGCCAGCAGCCTGGACGGACAGGGAGGATCACCCCTCCACTTT. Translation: CASSLDGQGGSPLHF.

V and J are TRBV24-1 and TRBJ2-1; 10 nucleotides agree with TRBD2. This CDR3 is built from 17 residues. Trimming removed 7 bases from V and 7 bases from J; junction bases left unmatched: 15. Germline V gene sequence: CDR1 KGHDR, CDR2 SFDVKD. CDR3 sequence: CATSSRLAGNFYNEQFF. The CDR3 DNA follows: TGTGCCACCAGCTCAAGACTAGCGGGTAATTTTTATAATGAGCAGTTCTTC.

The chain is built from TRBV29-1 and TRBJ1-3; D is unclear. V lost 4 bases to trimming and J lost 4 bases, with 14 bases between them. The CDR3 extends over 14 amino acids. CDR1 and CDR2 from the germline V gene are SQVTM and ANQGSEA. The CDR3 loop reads CSVAGDLLGNTIYF. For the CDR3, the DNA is TGCAGCGTTGCGGGAGACTTACTCGGAAACACCATATATTTT.

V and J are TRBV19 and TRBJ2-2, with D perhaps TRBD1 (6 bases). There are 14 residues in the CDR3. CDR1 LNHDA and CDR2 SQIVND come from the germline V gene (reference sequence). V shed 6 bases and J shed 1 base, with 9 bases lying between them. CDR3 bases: TGTGCCAGTAGGTCGACAGGGAACACCGGGGAGCTGTTTTTT. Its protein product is CASRSTGNTGELFF.

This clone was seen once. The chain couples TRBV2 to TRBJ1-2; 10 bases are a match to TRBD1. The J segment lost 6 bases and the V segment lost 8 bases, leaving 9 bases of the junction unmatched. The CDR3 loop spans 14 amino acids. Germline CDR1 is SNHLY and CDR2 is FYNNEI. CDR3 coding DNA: TGTGCCAGCCTTACCGACAGGGGGCTCGATGGCTACACCTTC. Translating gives CASLTDRGLDGYTF.

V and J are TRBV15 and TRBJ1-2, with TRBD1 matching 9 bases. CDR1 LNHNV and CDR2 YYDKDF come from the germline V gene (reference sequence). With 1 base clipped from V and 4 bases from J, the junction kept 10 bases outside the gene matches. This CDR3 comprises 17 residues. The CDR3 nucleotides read TGTGCCACCAGCAGAGCTGGGACCCGGGACAGGGTCTATGGCTACACCTTC. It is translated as CATSRAGTRDRVYGYTF.

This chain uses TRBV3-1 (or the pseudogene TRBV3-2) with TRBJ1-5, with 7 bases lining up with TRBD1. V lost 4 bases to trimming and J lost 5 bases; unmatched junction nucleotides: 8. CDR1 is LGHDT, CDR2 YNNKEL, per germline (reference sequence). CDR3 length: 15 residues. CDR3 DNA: TGTGCCAGCAGCCTGCGTTCAACAGGGGATCAGCCCCAGCATTTT. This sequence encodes CASSLRSTGDQPQHF.

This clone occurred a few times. The CDR3 here is CASSYSSLGELFF. The CDR3 nucleotides are TGTGCCAGCAGTTACTCGTCGTTGGGGGAGCTGTTTTTT. The chain joins TRBV6-5 to TRBJ2-2, with no clear D. This CDR3 has 13 residues. Trimming took off 0 bases at V and 8 bases at J, with 7 bases between the two ends. In germline, CDR1 is MNHEY, CDR2 SVGAGI.

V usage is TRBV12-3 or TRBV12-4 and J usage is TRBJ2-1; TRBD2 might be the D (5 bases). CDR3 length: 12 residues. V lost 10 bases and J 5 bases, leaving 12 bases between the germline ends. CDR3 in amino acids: CATMDLNNEQFF. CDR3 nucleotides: TGTGCCACGATGGACTTGAACAATGAGCAGTTCTTC.

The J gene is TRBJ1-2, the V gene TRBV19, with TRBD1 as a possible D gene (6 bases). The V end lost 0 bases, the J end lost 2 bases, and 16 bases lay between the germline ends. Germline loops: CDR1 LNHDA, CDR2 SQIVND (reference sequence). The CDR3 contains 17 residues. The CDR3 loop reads CASSIEAGALLNYGYTF. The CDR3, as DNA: TGTGCCAGTAGTATAGAGGCAGGGGCCCTTCTCAACTATGGCTACACCTTC.

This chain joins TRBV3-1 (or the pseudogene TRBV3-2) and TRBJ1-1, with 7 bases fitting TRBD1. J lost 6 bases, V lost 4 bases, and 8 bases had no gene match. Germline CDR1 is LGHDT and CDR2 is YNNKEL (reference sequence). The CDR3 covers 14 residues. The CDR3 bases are TGTGCCAGCAGCCCTCGGGACAGCCCCTCTGAAGCTTTCTTT. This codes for CASSPRDSPSEAFF.

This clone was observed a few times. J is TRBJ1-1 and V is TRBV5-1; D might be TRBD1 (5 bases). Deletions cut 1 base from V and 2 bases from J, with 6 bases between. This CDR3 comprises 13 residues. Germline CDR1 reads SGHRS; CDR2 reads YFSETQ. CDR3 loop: CASSLRGNTEAFF. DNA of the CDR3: TGCGCCAGCAGCTTGAGGGGAAACACTGAAGCTTTCTTT.

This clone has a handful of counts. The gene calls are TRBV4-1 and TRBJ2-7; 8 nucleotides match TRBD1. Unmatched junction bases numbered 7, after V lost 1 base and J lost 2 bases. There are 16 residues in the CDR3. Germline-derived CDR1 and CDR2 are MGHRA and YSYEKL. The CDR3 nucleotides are TGCGCCAGCAGCCAAGGGGGCGGACAGGGCGCCTACGAGCAGTACTTC. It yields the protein CASSQGGGQGAYEQYF.

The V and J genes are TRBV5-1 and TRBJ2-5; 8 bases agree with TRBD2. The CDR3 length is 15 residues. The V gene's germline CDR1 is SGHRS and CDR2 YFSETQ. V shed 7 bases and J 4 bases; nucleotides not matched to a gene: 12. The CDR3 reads CASWRTGGAGETQYF. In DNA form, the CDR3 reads TGCGCCAGCTGGCGAACCGGGGGGGCGGGAGAGACCCAGTACTTC.

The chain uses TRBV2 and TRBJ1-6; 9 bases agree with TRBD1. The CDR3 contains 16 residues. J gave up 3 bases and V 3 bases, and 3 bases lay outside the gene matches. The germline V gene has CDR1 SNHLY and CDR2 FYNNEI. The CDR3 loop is CASSDRTGVYNSPLHF. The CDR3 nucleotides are TGTGCCAGCAGTGACAGGACAGGGGTCTATAATTCACCCCTCCACTTT.

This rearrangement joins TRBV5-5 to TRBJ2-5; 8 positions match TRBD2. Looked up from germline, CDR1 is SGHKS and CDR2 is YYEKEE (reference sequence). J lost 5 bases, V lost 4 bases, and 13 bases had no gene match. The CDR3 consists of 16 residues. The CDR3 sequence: CASSVYGGARAETQYF. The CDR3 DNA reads TGTGCCAGCAGCGTATACGGGGGGGCCCGTGCCGAGACCCAGTACTTC.

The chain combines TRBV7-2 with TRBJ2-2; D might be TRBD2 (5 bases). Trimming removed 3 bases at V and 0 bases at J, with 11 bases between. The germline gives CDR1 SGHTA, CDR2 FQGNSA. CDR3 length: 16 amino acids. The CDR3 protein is CASSFEPGTNTGELFF. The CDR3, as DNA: TGTGCCAGCAGCTTCGAACCGGGAACGAACACCGGGGAGCTGTTTTTT.

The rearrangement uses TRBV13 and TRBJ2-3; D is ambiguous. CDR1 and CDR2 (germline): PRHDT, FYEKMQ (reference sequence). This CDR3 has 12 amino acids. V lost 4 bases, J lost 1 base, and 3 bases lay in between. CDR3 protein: CASSSGTDTQYF. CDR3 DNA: TGTGCCAGCAGCTCGGGCACAGATACGCAGTATTTT.

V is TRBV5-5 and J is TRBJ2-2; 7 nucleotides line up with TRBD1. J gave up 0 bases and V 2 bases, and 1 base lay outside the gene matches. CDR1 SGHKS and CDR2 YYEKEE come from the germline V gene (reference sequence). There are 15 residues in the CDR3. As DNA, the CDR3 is TGTGCCAGCAGCTTCGACAGGGCGAACACCGGGGAGCTGTTTTTT. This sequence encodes CASSFDRANTGELFF.

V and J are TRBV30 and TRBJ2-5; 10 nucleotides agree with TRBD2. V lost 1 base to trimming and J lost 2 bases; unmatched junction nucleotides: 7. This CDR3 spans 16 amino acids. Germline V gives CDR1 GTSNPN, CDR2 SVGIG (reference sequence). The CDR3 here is CAWSELAGGPQETQYF. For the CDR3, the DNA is TGTGCCTGGAGTGAGTTAGCGGGGGGACCACAAGAGACCCAGTACTTC.